This entry describes one TCR beta chain. What this receptor recognizes is not known. Nothing much larger sits one base from this clone, and base qualities are not available. Each collaborating institution followed its own protocols to collect whole blood in K2EDTA tubes. For TCRbeta analysis, collaborators shipped samples in one of three forms: frozen whole blood, isolated PBMCs, or DNA extracted from either of those sample types. V ends up 2 bases short and J 2 bases short, with an unmatched junction base count of 5. CDR1 is given as MDHEN and CDR2 as SYDVKM, both from the germline V gene. Inclusive of the bounding cysteine and phenylalanine, the CDR3 is 15 residues long. Of the read, only the CDR3 DNA is kept; its 45 bases are in frame from base 1. The immunoSEQ Assay, a bias-controlled multiplex PCR, was used to amplify TCRbeta CDR3 regions from genomic DNA. Processing in the source paper ran as follows. The number of nucleated cells in each sample was estimated by amplification of reference gene primers within the assay. To quantify the absolute abundance of each unique TCRbeta CDR3 rearrangement, sequence reads were collapsed and filtered. For each sample, productive Simpson clonality was calculated by taking the square root of Simpson's diversity index across productive rearrangements. Sourced from immuneACCESS, this table was stored by TCRdb with only in-frame sequences that have V and J called. A share of the clones is absent; for the studies checked, an unresolved V gene accounts for under half, and the remainder has no known explanation. The V and J calls and clone size were taken over from that table, and D and trimming were inferred from the DNA. In all, the sample holds about 59,000 clones, and 75% to 95% of those were seen once. The ten biggest clones cover roughly 15% of the sample.

This record comes from a study of blood T cell repertoires in COVID-19 (dated by TCRdb to the early 2020s). Concerning the study at large: Samples covering the acute and convalescent phases of COVID-19 were provided by collaborators in the United States, Italy and Spain. Samples were obtained from the ongoing ImmuneRACE study (first 160 participants) and from about 1,300 subjects provided by 6 global collaborators. The sample metadata nearly always contained a de-identified subject ID, COVID-19 status, age in years and sex. The prospective study material was composed of cDNA or gDNA derived from T cells, B-cell-depleted T cells, or PBMCs. Where HLA class I and class II types were available, the types were taken from metadata supplied by the sample provider, not from assay-based typing. A freely available public database, intended as a resource for researchers studying the immune response to SARS-CoV-2, is where the repertoires were released. The dataset comprised deeply sampled blood TCRbeta repertoires from subjects exposed to, actively infected with, or recovered from COVID-19.

What the work shows at the level of the full study, not this receptor alone: The quantity of clinical and demographic metadata differed by source and by participant and was supplied without curation.

The sequencing sample was made of peripheral blood. Rearrangement joined TRBV28 to TRBJ2-7; 8 central nucleotides agree with TRBD1. The clonotype comes from a man older than 75 with acute or convalescent COVID-19. The CDR3 protein: CASSLPTTGAYEQYF. DNA sequence: TGTGCCAGCAGTTTACCCACGACAGGGGCCTACGAGCAGTACTTC.